These T cell receptor beta chains were read from a single sample in a study of blood T cell repertoires in COVID-19. Libraries were prepared by immunoSEQ multiplex PCR; TCRdb keeps only in-frame clonotypes and omits some of them. In the table there are some 320,000 clones, around nine tenths of which are singletons. The sample comprised PBMCs or T cells enriched from blood (not recorded which). The receptors shown here come from a man in his sixties who had recovered from COVID-19. The CDR3 runs from the conserved cysteine through the conserved F or W. A D gene is named only where the DNA matches it firmly. The listing skips clone size in some rows; elsewhere it reads once, few, many or a size class.

j_gene | v_gene | d_gene | abundance | CDR3nt | CDR3aa
TRBJ1-1 | TRBV2 | NA | NA | TGTGCCAGCAGAGACCGAGACTGGAACACTGAAGCTTTCTTT | CASRDRDWNTEAFF
TRBJ2-1 | TRBV29-1 | TRBD2 | NA | TGCAGCGTTCAGGGTCTAGCGGGGATAAATGAGCAGTTCTTC | CSVQGLAGINEQFF
TRBJ2-1 | TRBV7-7 | NA | NA | TGTGCTAGCAGCTTAGCGGCCCACTCCTACAATGAGCAGTTCTTC | CASSLAAHSYNEQFF
TRBJ1-4 | TRBV11-3 | NA | NA | TGTGCCAGCAGCCCCAACCCAGGGGCTAATGAAAAACTGTTTTTT | CASSPNPGANEKLFF
TRBJ2-7 | TRBV19 | TRBD2 | NA | TGTGCCAGTAGCGTCCGACTAGCGGGAGGCGGGTACGAGCAGTACTTC | CASSVRLAGGGYEQYF
TRBJ2-1 | TRBV12-3/TRBV12-4 | NA | NA | TGTGCCAGCAGTTTGGGTAGCTTGCTTTTCTTC | CASSLGSLLFF
TRBJ2-3 | TRBV27 | NA | NA | TGTGCCAGCAGTTCGCGAGGGATATACACAGATACGCAGTATTTT | CASSSRGIYTDTQYF
TRBJ2-2 | TRBV27 | TRBD1 | once | TGTGCCAGCAGAGGACAGGGGAGAACCGGGGAGCTGTTTTTT | CASRGQGRTGELFF
TRBJ2-3 | TRBV9 | TRBD2 | NA | TGTGCCAGCAGCACCCAACTAGCGGGAAGTGCAGATACGCAGTATTTT | CASSTQLAGSADTQYF
TRBJ1-1 | TRBV10-1 | NA | NA | TGCGCCAGCACTAGCGGCGGGAACACTGAAGCTTTCTTT | CASTSGGNTEAFF
TRBJ1-5 | TRBV4-2 | TRBD1 | NA | TGTGCCAGCAGCCAGGGGGGACAGAACAATCAGCCCCAGCATTTT | CASSQGGQNNQPQHF
TRBJ2-3 | TRBV13 | NA | few | TGTGCCAGCAGGGTAGCCGGCTGGAGTTCCTTTAGCACAGATACGCAGTATTTT | CASRVAGWSSFSTDTQYF
TRBJ2-7 | TRBV3-1/TRBV3-2 | TRBD1 | NA | TGTGCCAGCAGCCAAGTAGAACAGGGGGCTTCCTACGAGCAGTACTTC | CASSQVEQGASYEQYF
TRBJ1-3 | TRBV30 | NA | NA | TGTGCCTGGACACCGGGGGTTGGAAACACCATATATTTT | CAWTPGVGNTIYF
TRBJ1-4 | TRBV19 | NA | few | TGTGCCAGTAGTATCGCCCACACAGGGTCGGATGAAAAACTGTTTTTT | CASSIAHTGSDEKLFF
TRBJ2-1 | TRBV7-2 | NA | NA | TGTGCCAGCAGCCCCACAGGCTATGAGCAGTTCTTC | CASSPTGYEQFF
TRBJ2-3 | TRBV6-2/TRBV6-3 | TRBD2 | NA | TGTGCCAGCAGTTGGGGCCAGCGGGGTAGCACAGATACGCAGTATTTT | CASSWGQRGSTDTQYF
TRBJ1-3 | TRBV11-2 | TRBD1 | NA | TGTGCCAGCAGCAAGGACAGGGGAAACACCATATATTTT | CASSKDRGNTIYF
TRBJ2-7 | TRBV18 | TRBD1 | NA | TGTGCCAGCTCACCACGACAGGGGGCTAACGAGCAGTACTTC | CASSPRQGANEQYF
TRBJ2-1 | TRBV24-1 | TRBD2 | NA | TGTGCCACCGGGGGGGGACTAGCGGACAATGAGCAGTTCTTC | CATGGGLADNEQFF
TRBJ1-2 | TRBV5-1 | TRBD1 | NA | TGCGCCAGCAGCTCGTCCCGGGACAGGGCCCATGGCTACACCTTC | CASSSSRDRAHGYTF
TRBJ2-4 | TRBV6-5 | NA | NA | TGTGCCAGCAGTTTGAGGGAGGCCAAAAACATTCAGTACTTC | CASSLREAKNIQYF
TRBJ1-2 | TRBV10-3 | TRBD1 | once | TGTGCCATCAGTGAGCGGGGACAGGGTTATGGCTACACCTTC | CAISERGQGYGYTF
TRBJ2-5 | TRBV11-2 | TRBD1 | NA | TGTGCCAGCAGCTTAGGACAGGGTGGCGAGACCCAGTACTTC | CASSLGQGGETQYF
TRBJ1-3 | TRBV18 | TRBD1 | NA | TGTGCCAGCTCACCCTCAGGGGGCCATACCTCTGGAAACACCATATATTTT | CASSPSGGHTSGNTIYF
TRBJ1-2 | TRBV5-5 | NA | NA | TGTGCCAGCAGCTTGGGGTTGCAGGGGAACTATGGCTACACCTTC | CASSLGLQGNYGYTF
TRBJ1-4 | TRBV29-1 | NA | NA | TGCAGCGTTCAAAGGGGATCAACTAATGAAAAACTGTTTTTT | CSVQRGSTNEKLFF
TRBJ1-4 | TRBV29-1 | NA | once | TGCAGCGTCCGAGGTCCAGGGGAGGAAAAACTGTTTTTT | CSVRGPGEEKLFF
TRBJ2-5 | TRBV5-7 | TRBD1 | NA | TGTGCCAGCAGCTTGGGCGATAAGAGGGACAGATGGACCCAGTACTTC | CASSLGDKRDRWTQYF
TRBJ2-1 | TRBV3-1/TRBV3-2 | TRBD1 | NA | TGTGCCAGCAGCCAAGACAGGGGGTCCTACAATGAGCAGTTCTTC | CASSQDRGSYNEQFF
TRBJ2-5 | TRBV9 | NA | NA | TGTGCCAGCAGCGTAGAAGGGCGGGGAGCCCAAGAGACCCAGTACTTC | CASSVEGRGAQETQYF
TRBJ1-2 | TRBV3-1/TRBV3-2 | TRBD1 | NA | TGTGCCAGCAGCAGACAGGGGGGAATTAACTATGGCTACACCTTC | CASSRQGGINYGYTF
TRBJ1-1 | TRBV5-1 | TRBD1 | once | TGCGCCAGCTCTGCTGGACAGGGCGTCGATGAAGCTTTCTTT | CASSAGQGVDEAFF
TRBJ1-3 | TRBV4-1 | NA | NA | TGCGCCAGCAGCCGAGAGGGGACTAGCTCTGGAAACACCATATATTTT | CASSREGTSSGNTIYF
TRBJ1-1 | TRBV27 | NA | NA | TGTGCCAGCAGTTTATATTCGAACAGGCGTAGCACTGAAGCTTTCTTT | CASSLYSNRRSTEAFF
TRBJ1-2 | TRBV3-1/TRBV3-2 | NA | NA | TGTGCCAGCAGCCAAGAGTCAACAGGGCATACCTATGGCTACACCTTC | CASSQESTGHTYGYTF
TRBJ2-2 | TRBV5-1 | TRBD1 | NA | TGCGCCAGCAGCTTGGCGGTCCAGGGGGCTGCCGGGGAGCTGTTTTTT | CASSLAVQGAAGELFF
TRBJ2-2 | TRBV5-1 | TRBD2 | NA | TGCGCCAGCAGCTTGGTTAGCGGGAGGGCCCTATACACCGGGGAGCTGTTTTTT | CASSLVSGRALYTGELFF
TRBJ1-2 | TRBV5-4 | TRBD1 | NA | TGTGCCGATAGCCCCACAGGGGGAATCTATGGCTACACCTTC | CADSPTGGIYGYTF
TRBJ2-1 | TRBV27 | NA | NA | TGTGCCAGCAGATCTAACCGGGACTCCTTCAATGAGCAGTTCTTC | CASRSNRDSFNEQFF
TRBJ1-2 | TRBV19 | NA | NA | TGTGCCAGTAATGTCGCGAGGCTTGACTATGGCTACACCTTC | CASNVARLDYGYTF
TRBJ1-2 | TRBV20-1 | NA | NA | TGCAGTGCTAGAGATCGAGATGGCTACACCTTC | CSARDRDGYTF
TRBJ2-1 | TRBV24-1 | NA | NA | TGTGCCACCAGTGGACCGGGACTTATCAATGAGCAGTTCTTC | CATSGPGLINEQFF
TRBJ2-3 | TRBV9 | TRBD1 | NA | TGTGCCAGCAGCGTAGACCCGGCCGGACAGGGGGTAGATACGCAGTATTTT | CASSVDPAGQGVDTQYF
TRBJ1-6 | TRBV30 | NA | NA | TGTGCCTGGAGCCAGGGTCATAATTCACCCCTCCACTTT | CAWSQGHNSPLHF
TRBJ1-2 | TRBV18 | NA | NA | TGTGCCAGCTCACCAGGACTAGGCGGCTACACCTTC | CASSPGLGGYTF
TRBJ1-1 | TRBV5-5 | NA | NA | TGTGCCAGCAGCTTGCCCCAGGCGAGCAACACTGAAGCTTTCTTT | CASSLPQASNTEAFF
TRBJ1-3 | TRBV18 | NA | NA | TGTGCCAGCTCACCAAACCGGGGCTCTGGAAACACCATATATTTT | CASSPNRGSGNTIYF
TRBJ2-7 | TRBV6-2/TRBV6-3 | TRBD2 | NA | TGTGCCAGCAGTTACCCGCTAGCGGGGGCCCTCTCCTACGAGCAGTACTTC | CASSYPLAGALSYEQYF
TRBJ1-1 | TRBV5-4 | NA | NA | TGTGCCAGCAGCTTGTTCGGTGTCACTGAAGCTTTCTTT | CASSLFGVTEAFF
TRBJ1-1 | TRBV6-1 | NA | NA | TGTGCCAGCAGTGACGATCCAAAGGGGGACACTGAAGCTTTCTTT | CASSDDPKGDTEAFF
TRBJ2-6 | TRBV9 | NA | NA | TGTGCCAGCAAGCAGGAGGGGACGGGGGCCAACGTCCTGACTTTC | CASKQEGTGANVLTF
TRBJ1-1 | TRBV12-3/TRBV12-4 | NA | NA | TGTGCCAGCAGCGGAGGGACTGAAGCTTTCTTT | CASSGGTEAFF
TRBJ1-1 | TRBV7-3 | NA | NA | TGTGCCAGCAGCTTAAGGGGCGACAGCCTAAACACTGAAGCTTTCTTT | CASSLRGDSLNTEAFF
TRBJ2-1 | TRBV5-5 | NA | NA | TGTGCCAGCAGCCCTCGGGTCTATCAGCAGTTCTTC | CASSPRVYQQFF
TRBJ2-3 | TRBV3-1/TRBV3-2 | TRBD2 | NA | TGTGCCAGCAGCCCAGCGGGACGCCACACAGATACGCAGTATTTT | CASSPAGRHTDTQYF
TRBJ2-1 | TRBV15 | TRBD2 | NA | TGTGCCACCAGCAGAGGGTTTAGCGGGACCTACAATGAGCAGTTCTTC | CATSRGFSGTYNEQFF
TRBJ1-1 | TRBV19 | NA | NA | TGTGCCAGTAGGGTTACAGGGAGTACTGAAGCTTTCTTT | CASRVTGSTEAFF
TRBJ2-3 | TRBV2 | NA | NA | TGTGCCAGCAGTGACAGGACTCACACAGATACGCAGTATTTT | CASSDRTHTDTQYF